Given below is one T cell receptor beta chain in context. One junction end disagrees with the germline gene, perhaps due to a read error. Based on a CD8+CD4-CCR7+CD45RA+ profile, naive CD8 T cells were sorted. TCRdb processed the PCR reads anew with MiXCR; each CDR3 protein has one entry. The sample lists around 100,000 distinct CDR3 sequences, under 40% seen once, with 9% to 10% in the top ten. This specimen comes from a study of molecular identifiers for immune sequencing clone quantification. The CDR3 extends over 13 amino acids. Germline CDR1 and CDR2: SGHVS and FQNEAQ. This sequence was found in a human donor in good health. Some libraries in this study had Jurkat cell RNA spiked in. V and J are TRBV7-8 and TRBJ2-1; D not resolved. The sample comprised naive CD8+ T cells from blood, with Jurkat cell RNA spiked in. Subset described: FACS-sorted CD8+CD4-CCR7+CD45RA+ naive T cells. CDR3 region: CASSLDVGDEQIF. In nucleotides, the CDR3 is TGTGCCAGCAGCTTAGACGTAGGCGATGAGCAGATCTTC.